Listed below are T cell receptor beta chains from one sample, sequenced in a study of blood T cell repertoires in COVID-19. Produced via immunoSEQ multiplex PCR; TCRdb's table is partial and in-frame only. The sample has roughly 68,000 clones; 88% are singletons. The sequencing input was peripheral blood. Source of these receptors: a woman between 55 and 75 years old with COVID-19, enrolled during active disease. CDR3s include the opening cysteine and the closing phenylalanine or tryptophan. Each record gives: J gene, clone size, V gene, D gene, CDR3 DNA, CDR3 protein. The D gene is left open where the match is weak. Size is stated for part of the rows, as once, few or many counts, or as a class when the clone is expanded.

j_gene: TRBJ2-2
abundance: NA
v_gene: TRBV19
d_gene: TRBD1
CDR3nt: TGTGCCAGTAGTTTGCAGGGGGCTGCCGGGGAGCTGTTTTTT
CDR3aa: CASSLQGAAGELFF

j_gene: TRBJ1-3
abundance: NA
v_gene: TRBV4-1
d_gene: NA
CDR3nt: TGCGCCAGCAGCCACCTCAGGGCCTCCTCTGGAAACACCATATATTTT
CDR3aa: CASSHLRASSGNTIYF

j_gene: TRBJ1-6
abundance: NA
v_gene: TRBV27
d_gene: NA
CDR3nt: TGTGCCAGCAGTTTATATGCGTATAATTCACCCCTCCACTTT
CDR3aa: CASSLYAYNSPLHF

j_gene: TRBJ1-1
abundance: NA
v_gene: TRBV27
d_gene: NA
CDR3nt: TGTGCCAGCACTACCCTCCTTGGGGGGTTGAACACTGAAGCTTTCTTT
CDR3aa: CASTTLLGGLNTEAFF

j_gene: TRBJ2-7
abundance: NA
v_gene: TRBV11-2
d_gene: TRBD2
CDR3nt: TGTGCCAGCAGCTTAGTCCCTAGCGGGGACTCCTACGAGCAGTACTTC
CDR3aa: CASSLVPSGDSYEQYF

j_gene: TRBJ2-1
abundance: NA
v_gene: TRBV19
d_gene: NA
CDR3nt: TGTGCCAGTAGCAAAGGGGGAAACTCCTACAATGAGCAGTTCTTC
CDR3aa: CASSKGGNSYNEQFF

j_gene: TRBJ1-2
abundance: NA
v_gene: TRBV7-2
d_gene: NA
CDR3nt: TGTGCCAGCAGCTCCGTGGTGGCAGTCAACTATGGCTACACCTTC
CDR3aa: CASSSVVAVNYGYTF

j_gene: TRBJ2-1
abundance: NA
v_gene: TRBV5-1
d_gene: NA
CDR3nt: TGCGCCAGCACGACTAGGGATGAGCAGTTCTTC
CDR3aa: CASTTRDEQFF

j_gene: TRBJ2-1
abundance: NA
v_gene: TRBV9
d_gene: TRBD2
CDR3nt: TGTGCCAGCAGCGCCGCGGGGGGCAATGAGCAGTTCTTC
CDR3aa: CASSAAGGNEQFF

j_gene: TRBJ1-5
abundance: NA
v_gene: TRBV18
d_gene: NA
CDR3nt: TGTGCCAGCTCCCTCGGGGAGGGGGGCAATCAGCCCCAGCATTTT
CDR3aa: CASSLGEGGNQPQHF

j_gene: TRBJ1-3
abundance: NA
v_gene: TRBV27
d_gene: NA
CDR3nt: TGTGCCAGCAGTTACTCCGCCTCTGGAAACACCATATATTTT
CDR3aa: CASSYSASGNTIYF

j_gene: TRBJ2-1
abundance: NA
v_gene: TRBV12-3/TRBV12-4
d_gene: NA
CDR3nt: TGTGCCAGCAGCTTCCAGGGGAGTGAGCAGTTCTTC
CDR3aa: CASSFQGSEQFF

j_gene: TRBJ1-2
abundance: NA
v_gene: TRBV7-9
d_gene: NA
CDR3nt: TGTGCCAGCAGCCCCCCAGGGTCTAAGAACTATGGCTACACCTTC
CDR3aa: CASSPPGSKNYGYTF

j_gene: TRBJ1-6
abundance: few
v_gene: TRBV6-5
d_gene: NA
CDR3nt: TGTGCCAGCAGGGACTCGACACGGAGAAATTCACCCCTCCACTTT
CDR3aa: CASRDSTRRNSPLHF

j_gene: TRBJ1-6
abundance: NA
v_gene: TRBV11-3
d_gene: NA
CDR3nt: TGTGCCAGCAGCTTAACCAGCTCCTATAATTCACCCCTCCACTTT
CDR3aa: CASSLTSSYNSPLHF

j_gene: TRBJ2-2
abundance: NA
v_gene: TRBV4-1
d_gene: NA
CDR3nt: TGCGCCAGCAGCCAAGAAGTCCCAGAATTGAACACCGGGGAGCTGTTTTTT
CDR3aa: CASSQEVPELNTGELFF

j_gene: TRBJ2-7
abundance: NA
v_gene: TRBV5-1
d_gene: NA
CDR3nt: TGCGCCAGCAGCTTATCCGCCCCGGGATACGAGCAGTACTTC
CDR3aa: CASSLSAPGYEQYF

j_gene: TRBJ2-1
abundance: NA
v_gene: TRBV1
d_gene: NA
CDR3nt: TGCACCAGCAGTCTTACTCCGGGACTAGCGGGGGCCTACAATGAGCAGTTCTTC
CDR3aa: CTSSLTPGLAGAYNEQFF

j_gene: TRBJ1-1
abundance: once
v_gene: TRBV6-5
d_gene: NA
CDR3nt: TGTGCCAGCAGGGGGGGTGTGAACACTGAAGCTTTCTTT
CDR3aa: CASRGGVNTEAFF

j_gene: TRBJ1-5
abundance: NA
v_gene: TRBV3-1/TRBV3-2
d_gene: TRBD1
CDR3nt: TGTGCCAGCAGCCAAGGGGACAGGGATCAGCCCCAGCATTTT
CDR3aa: CASSQGDRDQPQHF

j_gene: TRBJ1-1
abundance: NA
v_gene: TRBV19
d_gene: NA
CDR3nt: TGTGCCAGTACCCCGTATGTGTCCAGTTACACTGAAGCTTTCTTT
CDR3aa: CASTPYVSSYTEAFF

j_gene: TRBJ2-1
abundance: NA
v_gene: TRBV2
d_gene: NA
CDR3nt: TGTGCCAGCACCCCGGACAGCAATGAGCAGTTCTTC
CDR3aa: CASTPDSNEQFF

j_gene: TRBJ2-2
abundance: NA
v_gene: TRBV27
d_gene: TRBD2
CDR3nt: TGTGCCAGCAGTTTTGTTGCGGGAGCTGTCACCGGGGAGCTGTTTTTT
CDR3aa: CASSFVAGAVTGELFF

j_gene: TRBJ2-3
abundance: few
v_gene: TRBV2
d_gene: TRBD1
CDR3nt: TGTGCCACCCACAGGGGGCTGAAGGGGACAGATACGCAGTATTTT
CDR3aa: CATHRGLKGTDTQYF

j_gene: TRBJ2-3
abundance: NA
v_gene: TRBV11-2
d_gene: TRBD1
CDR3nt: TGTGCCAGCAGCCGAACGCAGGGGGCCGGCACAGATACGCAGTATTTT
CDR3aa: CASSRTQGAGTDTQYF

j_gene: TRBJ2-7
abundance: NA
v_gene: TRBV5-8
d_gene: NA
CDR3nt: TGTGCCAGCAGCTTGCGGGTTTTATTCAGCTCCTACGAGCAGTACTTC
CDR3aa: CASSLRVLFSSYEQYF

j_gene: TRBJ2-3
abundance: NA
v_gene: TRBV11-3
d_gene: NA
CDR3nt: TGTGCCAGCAGCCCAGGGGTCGGCACAGATACGCAGTATTTT
CDR3aa: CASSPGVGTDTQYF

j_gene: TRBJ2-7
abundance: NA
v_gene: TRBV3-1/TRBV3-2
d_gene: TRBD1
CDR3nt: TGTGCCAGCAGCCCTCCACAGGGGGCGATCTTCTACGAGCAGTACTTC
CDR3aa: CASSPPQGAIFYEQYF

j_gene: TRBJ2-2
abundance: NA
v_gene: TRBV6-2/TRBV6-3
d_gene: NA
CDR3nt: TGTGCCAGCAGTTACGGCACCGACTATAGAGATACCGGGGAGCTGTTTTTT
CDR3aa: CASSYGTDYRDTGELFF

j_gene: TRBJ2-2
abundance: NA
v_gene: TRBV4-3
d_gene: NA
CDR3nt: TGCGCCAGCAGCCAAGATTTCCCAAACCCCGGGGCCGGGGAGCTGTTTTTT
CDR3aa: CASSQDFPNPGAGELFF

j_gene: TRBJ1-2
abundance: NA
v_gene: TRBV10-2
d_gene: TRBD1
CDR3nt: TGCGCCAGCAGTGAGGACAGGGGAGGAGGCTACACCTTC
CDR3aa: CASSEDRGGGYTF

j_gene: TRBJ1-1
abundance: NA
v_gene: TRBV29-1
d_gene: NA
CDR3nt: TGCAGCGTTGAAGATTGGTGGAACAGGCGACTGAACACTGAAGCTTTCTTT
CDR3aa: CSVEDWWNRRLNTEAFF